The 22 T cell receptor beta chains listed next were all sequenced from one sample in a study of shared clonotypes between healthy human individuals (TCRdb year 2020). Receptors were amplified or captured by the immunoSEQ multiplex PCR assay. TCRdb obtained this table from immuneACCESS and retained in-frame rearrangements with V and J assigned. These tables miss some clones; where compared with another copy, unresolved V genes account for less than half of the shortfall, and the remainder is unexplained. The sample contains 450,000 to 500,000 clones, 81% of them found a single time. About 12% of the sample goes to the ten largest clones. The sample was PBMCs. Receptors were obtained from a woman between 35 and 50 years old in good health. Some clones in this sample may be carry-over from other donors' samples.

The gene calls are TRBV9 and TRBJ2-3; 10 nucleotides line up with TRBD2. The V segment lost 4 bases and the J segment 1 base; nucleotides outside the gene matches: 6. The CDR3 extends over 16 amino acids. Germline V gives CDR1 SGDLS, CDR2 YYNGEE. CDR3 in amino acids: CASSPRGTSGTDTQYF. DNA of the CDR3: TGTGCCAGCAGCCCCCGCGGGACTAGCGGCACAGATACGCAGTATTTT.

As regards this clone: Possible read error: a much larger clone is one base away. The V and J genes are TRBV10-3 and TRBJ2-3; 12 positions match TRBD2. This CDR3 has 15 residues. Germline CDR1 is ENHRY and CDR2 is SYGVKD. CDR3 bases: TGTGTCATCAGTTTGGGACTAGCGGGTGGAGATACGCAGTATTTT. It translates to CVISLGLAGGDTQYF.

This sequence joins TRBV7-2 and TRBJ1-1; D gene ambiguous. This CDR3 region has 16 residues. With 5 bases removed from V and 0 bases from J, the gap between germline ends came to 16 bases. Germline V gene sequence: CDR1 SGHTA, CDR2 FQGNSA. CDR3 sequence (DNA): TGTGCCAGCAGCCTAGGGAGGGATGGGATGAACACTGAAGCTTTCTTT. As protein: CASSLGRDGMNTEAFF.

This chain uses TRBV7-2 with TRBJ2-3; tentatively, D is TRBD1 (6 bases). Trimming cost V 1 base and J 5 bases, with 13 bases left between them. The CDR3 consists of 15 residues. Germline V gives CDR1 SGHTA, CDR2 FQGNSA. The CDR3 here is CASSLVAGAQDTQYF. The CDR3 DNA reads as TGTGCCAGCAGCTTAGTGGCAGGGGCCCAAGATACGCAGTATTTT.

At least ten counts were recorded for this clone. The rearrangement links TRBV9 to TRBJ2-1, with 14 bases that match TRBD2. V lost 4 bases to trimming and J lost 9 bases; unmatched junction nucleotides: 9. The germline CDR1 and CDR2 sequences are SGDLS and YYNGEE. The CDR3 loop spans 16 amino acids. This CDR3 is CASSPDGTSGSFEQFF. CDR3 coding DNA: TGTGCCAGCAGCCCGGATGGGACTAGCGGGAGTTTTGAGCAGTTCTTC.

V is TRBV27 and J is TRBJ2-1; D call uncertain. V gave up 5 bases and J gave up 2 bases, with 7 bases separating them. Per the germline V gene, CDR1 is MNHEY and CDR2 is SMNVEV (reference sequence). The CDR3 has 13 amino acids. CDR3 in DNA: TGTGCCAGCAGTCCCACCGCCTACAATGAGCAGTTCTTC. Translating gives CASSPTAYNEQFF.

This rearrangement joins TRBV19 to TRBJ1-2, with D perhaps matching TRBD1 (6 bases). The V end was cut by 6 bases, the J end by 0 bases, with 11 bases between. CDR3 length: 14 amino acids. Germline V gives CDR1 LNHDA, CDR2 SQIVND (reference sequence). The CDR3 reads CASRDSPANYGYTF. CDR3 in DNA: TGTGCCAGTAGGGACAGCCCGGCTAACTATGGCTACACCTTC.

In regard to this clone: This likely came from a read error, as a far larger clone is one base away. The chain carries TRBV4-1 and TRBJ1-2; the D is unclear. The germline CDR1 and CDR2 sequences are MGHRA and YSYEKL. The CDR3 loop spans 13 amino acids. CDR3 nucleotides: TGCGCCTGCAGCCAAGATTCCCCGACTGGCTACACCTTC. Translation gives CACSQDSPTGYTF.

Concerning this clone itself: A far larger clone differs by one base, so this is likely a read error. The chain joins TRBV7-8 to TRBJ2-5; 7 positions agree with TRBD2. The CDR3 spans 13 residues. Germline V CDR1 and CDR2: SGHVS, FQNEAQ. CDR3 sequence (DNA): TGTGCCAGCAGCCCGGGACTACAAGATACCCAGTACTTC. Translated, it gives CASSPGLQDTQYF. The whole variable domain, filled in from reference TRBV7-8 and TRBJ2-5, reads GAGVSQSPRYKVAKRGQDVALRCDPISGHVSLFWYQQALGQGPEFLTYFQNEAQLDKSGLPSDRFFAERPEGSVSTLKIQRTQQEDSAVYLCASSPGLQDTQYFGPGTRLLVL.

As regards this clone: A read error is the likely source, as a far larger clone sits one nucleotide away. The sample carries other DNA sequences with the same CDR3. This CDR3 is CASSLWGTGGTNEKLFF. The CDR3 coding sequence is TGTGCCAGCAGTTTATGGGGGACAGGGGGTACTAATGAAAAACTGTTTTTT. The genes are TRBV28 and TRBJ1-4, with 11 bases matching TRBD1. With V trimmed by 0 bases and J by 2 bases, 2 bases remained unmatched. This CDR3 region has 17 residues. From germline, CDR1 is MDHEN and CDR2 SYDVKM.

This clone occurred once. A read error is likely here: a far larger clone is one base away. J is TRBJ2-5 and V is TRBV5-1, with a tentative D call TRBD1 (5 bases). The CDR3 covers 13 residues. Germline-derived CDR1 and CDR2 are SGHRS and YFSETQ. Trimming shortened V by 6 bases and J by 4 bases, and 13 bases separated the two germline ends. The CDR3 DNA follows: TGCGCCAGCAATCAGGGAACTGGAGAGACCCAGTACTTC. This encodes CASNQGTGETQYF.

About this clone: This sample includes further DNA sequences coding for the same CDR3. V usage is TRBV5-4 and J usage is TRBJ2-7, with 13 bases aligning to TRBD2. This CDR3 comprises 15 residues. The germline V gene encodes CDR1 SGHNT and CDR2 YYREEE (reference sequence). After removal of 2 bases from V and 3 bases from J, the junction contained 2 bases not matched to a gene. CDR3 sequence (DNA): TGTGCCAGCAGCTTAGGACTAGCGGGGGACTACGAGCAGTACTTC. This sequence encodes CASSLGLAGDYEQYF.

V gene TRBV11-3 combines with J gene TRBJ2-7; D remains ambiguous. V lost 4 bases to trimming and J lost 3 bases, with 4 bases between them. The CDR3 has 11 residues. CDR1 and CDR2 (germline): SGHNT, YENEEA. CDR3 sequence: CASSYLYEQYF. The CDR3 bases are TGTGCCAGCAGCTACCTCTACGAGCAGTACTTC.

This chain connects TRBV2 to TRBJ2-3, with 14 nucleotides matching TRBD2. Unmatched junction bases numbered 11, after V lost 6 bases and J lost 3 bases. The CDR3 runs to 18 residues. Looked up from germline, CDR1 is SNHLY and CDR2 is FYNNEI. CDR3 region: CASRGPGLAGGRTDTQYF. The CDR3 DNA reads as TGTGCCAGCAGAGGTCCCGGACTAGCGGGAGGTCGGACAGATACGCAGTATTTT.

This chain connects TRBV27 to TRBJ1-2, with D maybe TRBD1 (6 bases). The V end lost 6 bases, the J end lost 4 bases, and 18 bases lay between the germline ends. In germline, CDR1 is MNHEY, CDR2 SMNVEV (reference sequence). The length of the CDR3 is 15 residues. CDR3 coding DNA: TGTGCCAGCAGCCCCTCCACGGGGGGCAGCTATGGCTACACCTTC. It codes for CASSPSTGGSYGYTF.

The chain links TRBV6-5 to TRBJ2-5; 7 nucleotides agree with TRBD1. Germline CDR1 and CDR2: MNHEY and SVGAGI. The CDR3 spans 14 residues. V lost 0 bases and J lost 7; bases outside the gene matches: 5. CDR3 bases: TGTGCCAGCAGTTACTCCAGGGGGTCGGGGACCCAGTACTTC. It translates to CASSYSRGSGTQYF.

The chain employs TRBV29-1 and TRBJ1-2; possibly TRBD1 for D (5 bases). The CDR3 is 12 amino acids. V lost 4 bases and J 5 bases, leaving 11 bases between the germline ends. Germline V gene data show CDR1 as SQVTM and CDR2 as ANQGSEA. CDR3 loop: CSVGGGGYGYTF. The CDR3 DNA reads TGCAGCGTTGGGGGCGGGGGTTATGGCTACACCTTC.

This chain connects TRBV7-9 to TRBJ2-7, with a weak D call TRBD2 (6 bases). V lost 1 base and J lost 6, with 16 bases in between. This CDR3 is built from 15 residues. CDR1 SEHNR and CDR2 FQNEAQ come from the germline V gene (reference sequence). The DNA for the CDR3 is TGTGCCAGCAGCTTAGTGGGGGGTACGTCTTCCGAGCAGTACTTC. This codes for CASSLVGGTSSEQYF. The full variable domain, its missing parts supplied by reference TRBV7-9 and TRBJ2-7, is DTGVSQNPRHKITKRGQNVTFRCDPISEHNRLYWYRQTLGQGPEFLTYFQNEAQLEKSRLLSDRFSAERPKGSFSTLEIQRTEQGDSAMYLCASSLVGGTSSEQYFGPGTRLTVT.

The CDR3 region is CASSTNRGFYEQYF. CDR3 nucleotides: TGTGCCAGCAGCACAAACAGGGGATTCTACGAGCAGTACTTC. The rearrangement links TRBV5-4 to TRBJ2-7; 7 bases fit TRBD1. The CDR3 has 14 residues. Germline lookup yields CDR1 SGHNT and CDR2 YYREEE (reference sequence). V was clipped by 4 bases and J by 3 bases; unmatched bases: 7.

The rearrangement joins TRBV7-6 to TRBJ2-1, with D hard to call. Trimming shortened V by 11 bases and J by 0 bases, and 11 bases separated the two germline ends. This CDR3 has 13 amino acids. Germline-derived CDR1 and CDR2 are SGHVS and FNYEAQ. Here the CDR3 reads CAVTSGSYNEQFF. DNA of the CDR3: TGTGCCGTCACCTCTGGCTCCTACAATGAGCAGTTCTTC.

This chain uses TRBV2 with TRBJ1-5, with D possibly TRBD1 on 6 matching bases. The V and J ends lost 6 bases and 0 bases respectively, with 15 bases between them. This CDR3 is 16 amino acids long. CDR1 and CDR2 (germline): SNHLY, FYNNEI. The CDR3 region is CASSPGQLYSNQPQHF. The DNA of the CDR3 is TGTGCCAGCAGCCCAGGACAGCTCTATAGCAATCAGCCCCAGCATTTT.

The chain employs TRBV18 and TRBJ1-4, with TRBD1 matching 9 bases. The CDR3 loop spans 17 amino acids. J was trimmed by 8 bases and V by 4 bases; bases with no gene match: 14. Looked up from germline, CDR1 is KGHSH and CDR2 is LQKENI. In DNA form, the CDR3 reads TGTGCCAGCTCACAGGGCCGTCCGGGACAGGGAAGAGAAAAACTGTTTTTT. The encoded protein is CASSQGRPGQGREKLFF.